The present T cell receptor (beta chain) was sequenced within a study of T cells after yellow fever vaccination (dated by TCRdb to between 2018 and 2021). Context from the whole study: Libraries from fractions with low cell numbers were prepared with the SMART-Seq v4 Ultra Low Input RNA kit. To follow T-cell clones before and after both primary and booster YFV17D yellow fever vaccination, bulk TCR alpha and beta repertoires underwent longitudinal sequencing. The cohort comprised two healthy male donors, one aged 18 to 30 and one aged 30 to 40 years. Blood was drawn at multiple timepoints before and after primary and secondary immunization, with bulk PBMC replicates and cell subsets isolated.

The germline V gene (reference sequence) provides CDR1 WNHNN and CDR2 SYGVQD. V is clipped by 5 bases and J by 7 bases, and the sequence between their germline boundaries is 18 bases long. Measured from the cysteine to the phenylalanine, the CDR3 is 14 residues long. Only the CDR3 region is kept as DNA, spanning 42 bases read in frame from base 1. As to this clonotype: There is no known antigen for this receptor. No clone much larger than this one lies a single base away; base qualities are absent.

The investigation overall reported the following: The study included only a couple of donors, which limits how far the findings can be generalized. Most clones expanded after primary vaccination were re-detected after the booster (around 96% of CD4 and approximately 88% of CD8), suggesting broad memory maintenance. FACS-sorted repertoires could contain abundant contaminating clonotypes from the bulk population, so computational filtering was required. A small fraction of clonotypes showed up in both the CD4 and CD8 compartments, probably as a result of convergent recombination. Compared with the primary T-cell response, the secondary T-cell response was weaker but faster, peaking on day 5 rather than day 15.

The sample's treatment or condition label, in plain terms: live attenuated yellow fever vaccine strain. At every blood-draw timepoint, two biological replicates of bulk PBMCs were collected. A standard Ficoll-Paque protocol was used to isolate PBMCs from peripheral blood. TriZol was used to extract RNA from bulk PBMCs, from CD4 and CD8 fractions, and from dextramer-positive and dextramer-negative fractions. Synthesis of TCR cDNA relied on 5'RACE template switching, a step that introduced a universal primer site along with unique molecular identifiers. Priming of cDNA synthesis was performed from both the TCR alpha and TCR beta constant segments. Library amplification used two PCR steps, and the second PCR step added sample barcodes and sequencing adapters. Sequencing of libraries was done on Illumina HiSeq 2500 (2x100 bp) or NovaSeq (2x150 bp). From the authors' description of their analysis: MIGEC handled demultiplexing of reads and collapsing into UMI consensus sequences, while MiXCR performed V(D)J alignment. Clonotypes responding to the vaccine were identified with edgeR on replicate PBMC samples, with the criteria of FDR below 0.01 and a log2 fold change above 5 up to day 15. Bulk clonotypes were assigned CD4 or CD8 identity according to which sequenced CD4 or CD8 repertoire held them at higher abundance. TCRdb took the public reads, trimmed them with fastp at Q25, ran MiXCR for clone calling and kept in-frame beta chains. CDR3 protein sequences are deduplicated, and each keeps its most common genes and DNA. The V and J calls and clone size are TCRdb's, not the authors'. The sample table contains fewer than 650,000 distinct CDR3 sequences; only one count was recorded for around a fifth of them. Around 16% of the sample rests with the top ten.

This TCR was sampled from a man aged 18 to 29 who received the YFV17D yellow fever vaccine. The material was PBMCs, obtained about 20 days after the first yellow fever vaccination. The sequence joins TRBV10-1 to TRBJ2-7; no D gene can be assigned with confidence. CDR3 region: CASSTQGRAWEQYF. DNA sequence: TGCGCCAGCAGTACTCAAGGACGGGCTTGGGAGCAGTACTTC.